The 12 T cell receptor beta chains below come from one sample, sequenced in a study of blood T cell repertoires in COVID-19. The table came from immunoSEQ multiplex PCR; TCRdb's copy has only in-frame clones and leaves some out. The sample lists tens of thousands of clones, 88% occurring once. Sequenced input: peripheral blood. Source of these receptors: a man aged 60-69 years with active COVID-19.

The chain carries TRBV5-1 and TRBJ2-1, with 10 bases fitting TRBD2. CDR3 length equals 14 residues. Per the germline V gene, CDR1 is SGHRS and CDR2 is YFSETQ. V lost 4 bases to trimming and J lost 7 bases; unmatched junction nucleotides: 5. The CDR3 reads CASSNSGRWNEQFF. In nucleotides, the CDR3 is TGCGCCAGCAGCAATAGCGGGAGGTGGAATGAGCAGTTCTTC.

The V gene is TRBV2, the J gene TRBJ2-3; D unresolved. The V and J ends lost 9 bases and 5 bases respectively, with 21 bases between them. Germline V gene sequence: CDR1 SNHLY, CDR2 FYNNEI. The CDR3 contains 15 residues. DNA of the CDR3: TGTGCCAGTACCCGCTCACCCATTCCGGGAGATACGCAGTATTTT. Amino acid sequence: CASTRSPIPGDTQYF.

The CDR3 here is CASRLDRFSGNTIYF. In nucleotides, the CDR3 is TGTGCCAGTAGACTGGACAGGTTCTCTGGAAACACCATATATTTT. This chain joins TRBV19 and TRBJ1-3; TRBD1 matches at 7 bases. Trimming removed 6 bases from V and 0 bases from J; junction bases left unmatched: 5. Germline values: CDR1 LNHDA, CDR2 SQIVND (reference sequence). This CDR3 contains 15 residues.

V usage is TRBV4-1 and J usage is TRBJ1-2; the match to TRBD1 covers 8 bases. The CDR3 loop spans 16 amino acids. Germline trimming cut 0 bases from V and 5 bases from J; bases unmatched to any gene: 8. CDR1 is MGHRA and CDR2 is YSYEKL in the germline V gene. DNA for the CDR3: TGCGCCAGCAGCCAAGATCAGGGGGCCCTGCTTTATGGCTACACCTTC. Protein sequence: CASSQDQGALLYGYTF.

The V and J genes are TRBV4-1 and TRBJ1-1, with D possibly TRBD1 on 5 matching bases. The CDR3 sequence is 15 residues long. Trimming removed 4 bases at V and 3 bases at J, with 15 bases between. Germline values: CDR1 MGHRA, CDR2 YSYEKL. The CDR3 region has the DNA TGCGCCAGCAGCCCAACCCCTTTACAGGACACTGAAGCTTTCTTT. This sequence encodes CASSPTPLQDTEAFF.

This chain uses TRBV29-1 with TRBJ2-5; D possibly corresponds to TRBD1 (6 bases). The CDR3 runs 12 residues. V was shortened by 7 bases and J by 5 bases, with 14 bases between the two germline ends. Germline V lookup: CDR1 SQVTM, CDR2 ANQGSEA. The CDR3 DNA is TGCAGCGCTACGACAGGTCGGGAGACCCAGTACTTC. It is translated as CSATTGRETQYF. Filled out from reference TRBV29-1 and TRBJ2-5, the complete variable domain reads SAVISQKPSRDICQRGTSLTIQCQVDSQVTMMFWYRQQPGQSLTLIATANQGSEATYESGFVIDKFPISRPNLTFSTLTVSNMSPEDSSIYLCSATTGRETQYFGPGTRLLVL.

The chain joins TRBV2 to TRBJ2-1; 9 nucleotides align to TRBD1. J gave up 3 bases and V 4 bases, and 1 base lay outside the gene matches. Germline assignment: CDR1 SNHLY and CDR2 FYNNEI. The CDR3 length is 14 residues. The CDR3 region is CASSVGQGYNEQFF. CDR3 in DNA: TGTGCCAGCAGTGTGGGACAGGGCTACAATGAGCAGTTCTTC. Complete variable domain (other parts from reference TRBV2 and TRBJ2-1): EPEVTQTPSHQVTQMGQEVILRCVPISNHLYFYWYRQILGQKVEFLVSFYNNEISEKSEIFDDQFSVERPDGSNFTLKIRSTKLEDSAMYFCASSVGQGYNEQFFGPGTRLTVL.

The CDR3 loop reads CASSPAGRAYEQYF. The CDR3 coding sequence is TGTGCTAGCTCCCCCGCAGGGCGAGCCTACGAGCAGTACTTC. This chain links TRBV7-7 with TRBJ2-7, with D maybe TRBD1 (5 bases). The CDR3 is 14 amino acids. Germline CDR1 SSHAT, CDR2 FNYEAQ (reference sequence).

The chain carries TRBV30 and TRBJ1-1, with D possibly matching TRBD1 (5 bases). V lost 3 bases and J lost 3, with 11 bases in between. This CDR3 is built from 13 residues. Germline lookup yields CDR1 GTSNPN and CDR2 SVGIG (reference sequence). CDR3 nucleotide sequence: TGTGCCTGGAGCCGGGGGGTTGACACTGAAGCTTTCTTT. It is translated as CAWSRGVDTEAFF.

The V and J genes are TRBV4-2 and TRBJ2-3; 7 bases are a match to TRBD2. With 4 bases clipped from V and 5 bases from J, the junction kept 12 bases outside the gene matches. The CDR3 extends over 16 amino acids. Germline CDR1 LGHNA, CDR2 YNFKEQ. The CDR3 DNA reads as TGTGCCAGCAGCCGACCCGCGGGAGATCAGGGAGATACGCAGTATTTT. Protein product: CASSRPAGDQGDTQYF.

The J gene is TRBJ2-1, the V gene TRBV6-4; TRBD1 might be the D (6 bases). V was clipped by 0 bases and J by 7 bases, with 13 bases between them. Germline V lookup: CDR1 MRHNA, CDR2 SNTAGT. The CDR3 length is 15 residues. CDR3 sequence (DNA): TGTGCCAGCAGTGACTCTAGGGGGATCCCAAATGAGCAGTTCTTC. Translation: CASSDSRGIPNEQFF.

The chain joins TRBV2 to TRBJ2-7; TRBD2 matches at 7 bases. The CDR3 is 15 residues long. Losses at the gene ends were 3 bases for V and 2 bases for J; bases not matched to a gene: 7. The germline CDR1 and CDR2 sequences are SNHLY and FYNNEI. The CDR3 loop is CASSEVRGGTYEQYF. CDR3 bases: TGTGCCAGCAGTGAGGTTAGGGGAGGGACCTACGAGCAGTACTTC.